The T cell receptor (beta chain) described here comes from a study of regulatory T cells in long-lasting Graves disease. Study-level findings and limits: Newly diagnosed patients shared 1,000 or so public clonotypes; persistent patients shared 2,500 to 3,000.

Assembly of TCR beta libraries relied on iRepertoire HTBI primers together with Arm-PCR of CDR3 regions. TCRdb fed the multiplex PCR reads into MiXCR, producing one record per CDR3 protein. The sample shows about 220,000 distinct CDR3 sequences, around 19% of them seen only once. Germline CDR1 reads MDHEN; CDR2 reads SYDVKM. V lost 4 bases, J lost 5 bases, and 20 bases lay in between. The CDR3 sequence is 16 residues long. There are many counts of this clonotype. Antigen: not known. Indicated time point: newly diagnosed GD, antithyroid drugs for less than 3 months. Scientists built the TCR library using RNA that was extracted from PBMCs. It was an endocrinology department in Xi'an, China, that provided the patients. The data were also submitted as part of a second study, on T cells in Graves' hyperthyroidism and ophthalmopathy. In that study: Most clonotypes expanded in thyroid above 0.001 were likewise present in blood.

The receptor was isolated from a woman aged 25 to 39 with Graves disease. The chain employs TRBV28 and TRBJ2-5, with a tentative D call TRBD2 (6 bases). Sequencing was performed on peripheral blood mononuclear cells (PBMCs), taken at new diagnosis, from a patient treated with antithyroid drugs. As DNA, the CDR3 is TGTGCCAGCAGTTCTCCAGGGTCCACTGCGGGGGAGACCCAGTACTTC. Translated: CASSSPGSTAGETQYF.